This entry concerns a single T cell receptor beta chain. J lost 5 bases, V lost 5 bases, and 7 bases had no gene match. The CDR3 totals 14 residues. CDR1 is SGHTA and CDR2 is FQGNSA in the germline V gene. Here immunoSEQ multiplex PCR was the method, and the copy in TCRdb shows in-frame clones only, minus some. The sample consists of a few hundred thousand clones, 75% to 90% of them appearing once. Resolution of symptoms, clearance, or two negative PCRs was present in recovered Cohort 3 donors. This entry belongs to a study of blood T cell repertoires in COVID-19. Study information: T cells, B-cell-depleted T cells, or PBMCs provided the cDNA or gDNA that served as material.

The chain has TRBV7-2 and TRBJ2-7, with 9 positions matching TRBD2. Sequenced: PBMCs or T cells enriched from blood (not recorded which). This TCR was sampled from a man between 25 and 39 years old who had recovered from COVID-19. The CDR3 reads CASSLSGRNNEQYF. The CDR3 DNA reads as TGTGCCAGCAGCCTTAGCGGGAGAAACAACGAGCAGTACTTC.